This T cell receptor (beta chain) was documented in a study of blood T cell repertoires in COVID-19. V was cut by 6 bases and J by 7 bases, with 18 bases left in between. CDR3 length: 14 residues. Germline V gives CDR1 MRHNA, CDR2 SNTAGT. Produced via immunoSEQ multiplex PCR; TCRdb's table is partial and in-frame only. This sample yields some 150,000 clones, of which approximately 87% are seen a single time; 3.7% belongs to the top ten. This clone came up a few times. The sequence was collected from a man aged 18 to 30 with active or convalescent COVID-19. This rearrangement joins TRBV6-4 to TRBJ1-1; the D gene is possibly TRBD1 (6 bases). Sequenced sample: peripheral blood. CDR3 bases: TGTGCCAGCAGCCCCCACATTGGACAGTTTGAAGCTTTCTTT. It specifies CASSPHIGQFEAFF.